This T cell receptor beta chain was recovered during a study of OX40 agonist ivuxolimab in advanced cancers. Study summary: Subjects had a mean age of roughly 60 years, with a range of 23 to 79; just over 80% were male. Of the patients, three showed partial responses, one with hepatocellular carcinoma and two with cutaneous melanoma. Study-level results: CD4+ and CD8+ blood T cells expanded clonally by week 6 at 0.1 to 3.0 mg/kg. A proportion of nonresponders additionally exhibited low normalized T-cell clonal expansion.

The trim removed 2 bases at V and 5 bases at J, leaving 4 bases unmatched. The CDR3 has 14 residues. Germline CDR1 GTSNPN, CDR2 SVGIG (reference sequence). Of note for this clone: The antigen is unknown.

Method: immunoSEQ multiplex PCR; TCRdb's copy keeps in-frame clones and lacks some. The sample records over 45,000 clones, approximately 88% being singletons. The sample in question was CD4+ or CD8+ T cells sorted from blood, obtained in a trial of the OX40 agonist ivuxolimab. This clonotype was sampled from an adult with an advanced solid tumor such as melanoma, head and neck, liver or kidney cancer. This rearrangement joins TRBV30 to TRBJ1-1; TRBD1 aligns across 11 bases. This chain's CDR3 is CAWSRDRGWTEAFF. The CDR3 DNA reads TGTGCCTGGAGTCGGGACAGGGGGTGGACTGAAGCTTTCTTT.